What follows is one T cell receptor beta chain and its context. CDR1 is SGDLS and CDR2 is YYNGEE in the germline V gene. This CDR3 is 15 amino acids long. Unmatched junction bases numbered 8, after V lost 4 bases and J lost 2 bases. This specimen belongs to a study of blood T cells in healthy people across ages. A sample-barcoded 5' primer and a J-beta primer mix were used in a second PCR of roughly 6 to 11 cycles. TCRdb reprocessed the 5' RACE reads via MiXCR and lists one record per CDR3 protein. Altogether 800,000 or so distinct CDR3 sequences are present, 20% to 30% being singletons, with the ten largest covering under 4.5%. Donors were healthy Caucasian individuals from Russia aged about 6 to 100. The total RNA that was extracted per sample amounted to at least 5.5 micrograms. The same data also contributed to another study, on T cells of mothers and their children. That publication notes: Reads obtained per mother exceeded 10 million TCR beta CDR3 reads, with roughly 3 million obtained per child.

V usage is TRBV9 and J usage is TRBJ2-5, with 7 nucleotides matching TRBD2. The sequenced sample was blood. The sequence was obtained from a boy aged 10-17 years in good health. CDR3 sequence reads: CASSSGLVRQETQYF. The DNA of the CDR3 is TGTGCCAGCAGCTCAGGACTAGTGCGTCAAGAGACCCAGTACTTC.